These T cell receptor beta chains were read from a single sample in a study of cytomegalovirus exposure and HLA in healthy donors. The method was immunoSEQ multiplex PCR; TCRdb's version includes in-frame clones alone and lacks a portion of them. The sample holds approximately 120,000 clones, roughly 74% seen once. Sample: PBMCs. Receptors originate from a woman aged 45-60 years in good health and CMV-seropositive. Each CDR3 is given without its conserved first and last residue. A D gene is named only where the DNA matches it firmly.

13 | TRBD2 | TRBV4-1 | ASSQRMTSGDEQF
13 | . | TRBV10-3 | AISEGAGSDSPLH
13 | TRBD2 | TRBV5-1 | ASSLFGGGPHEQY
14 | . | TRBV7-9 | ASSGDRHFSGNTIY
10 | . | TRBV29-1 | SVDLAYNEQF
14 | TRBD1 | TRBV28 | ASSFTRAATGAEAF
13 | TRBD1 | TRBV10-3 | AISAWTGAQETQY
14 | . | TRBV10-1 | ASSESRGAGPDTQY
10 | . | TRBV13 | ASGLSGDTQY
11 | . | TRBV27 | ASSPGGNQPQH
11 | . | TRBV27 | ASSSAGPWGYT
12 | . | TRBV6-4 | ASSAGTSTDTQY
17 | TRBD2 | TRBV5-4 | ASSFPGGRGLAGQDTQY
11 | . | TRBV6-1 | ASSEVGVGGYT
13 | TRBD1 | TRBV30 | AWSVRGRGRDGYT
12 | . | TRBV10-2 | ASIPGGLLHEQF
14 | TRBD2 | TRBV4-2 | ASSQISSGDQETQY
11 | . | TRBV5-1 | ASRPVALYEQY
13 | . | TRBV6-1 | ASSATGSSNQPQH
12 | . | TRBV2 | ASSGQTARGEAF
15 | . | TRBV4-2 | ASSQDLHPSGTGELF
9 | TRBD2 | TRBV6-5 | ASSHGGEQY
12 | . | TRBV10-3 | AISESAGLGGYT
12 | TRBD2 | TRBV5-1 | ASSLEGGYGEQY
12 | TRBD1 | TRBV7-2 | ASSLANRGNEQF
12 | . | TRBV28 | ASSQGGLQETQY